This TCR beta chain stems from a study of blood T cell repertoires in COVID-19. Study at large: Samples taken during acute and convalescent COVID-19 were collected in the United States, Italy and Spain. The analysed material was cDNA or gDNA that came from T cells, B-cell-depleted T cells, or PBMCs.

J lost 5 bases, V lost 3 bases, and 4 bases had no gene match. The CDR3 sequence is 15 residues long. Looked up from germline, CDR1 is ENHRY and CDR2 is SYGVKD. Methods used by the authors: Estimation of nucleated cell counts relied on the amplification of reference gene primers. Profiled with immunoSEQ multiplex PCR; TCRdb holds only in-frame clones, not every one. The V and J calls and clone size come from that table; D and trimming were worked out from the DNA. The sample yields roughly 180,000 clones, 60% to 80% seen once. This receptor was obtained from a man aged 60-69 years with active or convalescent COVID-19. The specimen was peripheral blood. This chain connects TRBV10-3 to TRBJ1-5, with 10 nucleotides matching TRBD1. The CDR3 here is CAISDPGTGDQPQHF. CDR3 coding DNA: TGTGCCATCAGTGACCCGGGGACAGGGGATCAGCCCCAGCATTTT.